The following is a TCR beta chain sequence with its context. Its target is unknown. No infections or other immune events were documented during collection. This entry is derived from a study of identifying expanded T cells in peripheral blood. Study-level findings and limits: Over two and four weeks, about 15 and 18 clones changed, versus 1.2 between replicates. Approximately two-week clone count variance significantly increased as total template count grew.

Repertoires were generated with immunoSEQ multiplex PCR, while TCRdb's copy carries only in-frame clones and drops some. The profile covers more than 95,000 clones, with approximately 80% appearing a single time and 3.3% taken by the ten largest. The clonotype comes from a person aged 18 to 75 in good health. Sequenced: blood.

CDR3 residues: CASSRTQNTEAFF. Here the CDR3 DNA reads TGTGCCAGCAGCAGAACTCAGAACACTGAAGCTTTCTTT. The J gene is TRBJ1-1, the V gene TRBV6-4; D gene uncertain. Germline loops: CDR1 MRHNA, CDR2 SNTAGT. Trimming shortened V by 6 bases and J by 1 base, and 9 bases separated the two germline ends. CDR3 length equals 13 residues.